This T cell receptor (beta chain) was found in a study of blood T cell repertoires in COVID-19. The CDR3 is 18 residues long. V lost 0 bases and J lost 0, with 16 bases in between. Germline V gives CDR1 SGHRS, CDR2 YFSETQ. In the authors' methods: The assay estimated nucleated cells by amplifying reference gene primers. Repertoires were generated with immunoSEQ multiplex PCR, while TCRdb's copy carries only in-frame clones and drops some. The DNA gave D and trimming, while V, J and clone size come from that table. The profile shows some 220,000 clones, approximately 80% of them singletons. This TCR derives from a woman aged 55-75 years with active or convalescent COVID-19. This chain connects TRBV5-1 to TRBJ1-3; D gene ambiguous. The specimen sequenced was peripheral blood. The chain's CDR3 is CASSLAGSGSISGNTIYF. CDR3 bases: TGCGCCAGCAGCTTGGCCGGATCAGGTTCTATCTCTGGAAACACCATATATTTT.